Included here is one T cell receptor beta chain sequence, with context. Antigen: not known. This record belongs to a study of T cell responses to AZD1222 COVID-19 vaccine. Clones were read by immunoSEQ multiplex PCR, and TCRdb kept only the in-frame ones, dropping some. The table has roughly 130,000 clones, 75% to 90% seen once; the top ten hold around 1.6%. Study-level results: No day 14 peak samples; only post-peak repertoires were characterized. Of the AZD1222 recipients, only six were seropositive at baseline.

Trimming took 8 bases from V and 7 from J; bases not matched to a gene: 13. The CDR3 length is 15 residues. Germline loops: CDR1 SEHNR, CDR2 FQNEAQ (reference sequence). The material sequenced was peripheral blood, taken on day 0 of AZD1222 vaccination. The chain joins TRBV7-9 to TRBJ2-1, with 8 positions matching TRBD1. The receptor comes from an adult in good health. CDR3 DNA: TGTGCCAGCTCGGAGACAGGGGAAAATTTGAATGAGCAGTTCTTC. Protein sequence: CASSETGENLNEQFF.